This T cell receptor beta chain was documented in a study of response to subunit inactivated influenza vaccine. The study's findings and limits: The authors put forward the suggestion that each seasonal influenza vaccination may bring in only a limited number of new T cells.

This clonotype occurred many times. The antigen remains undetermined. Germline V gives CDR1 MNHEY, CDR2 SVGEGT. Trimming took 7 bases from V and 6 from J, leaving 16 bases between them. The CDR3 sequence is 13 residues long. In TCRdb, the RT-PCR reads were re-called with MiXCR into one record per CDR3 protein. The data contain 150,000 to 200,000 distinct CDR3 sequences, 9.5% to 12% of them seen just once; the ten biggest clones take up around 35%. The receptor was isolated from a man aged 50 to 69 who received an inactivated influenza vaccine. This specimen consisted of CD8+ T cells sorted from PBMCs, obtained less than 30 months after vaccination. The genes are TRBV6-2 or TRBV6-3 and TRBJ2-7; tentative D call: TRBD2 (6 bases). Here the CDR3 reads CASNFGGESEQYF. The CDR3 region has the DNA TGTGCCAGCAACTTTGGAGGGGAGTCCGAGCAGTACTTC.